This paragraph covers one T cell receptor (beta chain) sequence. Its antigen remains unidentified. The sample is drawn from a study of T cells expressing NK-cell markers. Overall study context: Sorted CD3+CD56-NKG2C+, CD3+CD56+NKG2C+ and CD3+CD56+NKG2C- T cells supplied the TCR beta repertoires. The study sequenced eight donors, seven HCMV-seropositive and one seronegative.

Reanalyzing the 5' RACE reads, TCRdb keeps one entry per CDR3 protein, without DNA. Here the sample table reports 500,000 to 700,000 distinct CDR3 sequences. Whole-study results and caveats: Among CD8+ T cells from more than five donors, dominant NKG2C+ clonotypes accounted for about 1.0-7.0%.

The CDR3 spans 14 residues. Germline-derived CDR1 and CDR2 are ENHRY and SYGVKD. The TCR sequence derives from a man aged 18-30 years in good health. The sample comprised blood T cells: a sorted CD56 or NKG2C T cell subset, CD4+ or CD8+ T cells, or bulk PBMC T cells (not recorded which). This chain links TRBV10-3 with TRBJ2-1; the TCRdb D gene call, TRBD1, has no DNA to confirm it. The CDR3 here is CAISVRQGYNEQFF.